This entry describes one T cell receptor (beta chain). How the authors handled the data: Researchers report that nucleated cell counts were estimated from reference gene primer amplification. The assay was immunoSEQ multiplex PCR, and TCRdb's table has in-frame clones only and misses some. Clone size and the V and J calls come from that table; the DNA yielded D and trimming. Of around 170,000 clones in the sample, about 86% were seen once. The data were taken from a study of blood T cell repertoires in COVID-19. Study at large: The samples span acute and convalescent COVID-19 from the United States, Italy and Spain. Sample material is recorded as cDNA or gDNA derived from T cells, B-cell-depleted T cells, or PBMCs.

The receptor was isolated from a man aged 45 to 65 with active or convalescent COVID-19. Sequencing was performed on peripheral blood.

The CDR3 reads CASIRVMDEQYF. CDR3 DNA: TGTGCCAGCATTCGGGTTATGGACGAGCAGTACTTC. V and J are TRBV6-5 and TRBJ2-7; D is undetermined. V lost 7 bases to trimming and J lost 5 bases, with 12 bases between them. Germline values: CDR1 MNHEY, CDR2 SVGAGI. The CDR3 spans 12 residues.